The rows below give T cell receptor beta chains drawn from one sample of a study of identical twins. TCRdb re-called the 5' RACE reads with MiXCR, one entry per CDR3 protein. The sample comprises 700,000 or so distinct CDR3 sequences, approximately 21% of which are singletons, and 4.3% rests with the top ten. A further study also used this sample, focusing on T cells expressing NK-cell markers.

The sample comprised PBMCs. The receptor source for this set is a woman aged 18-29 years in good health. The CDR3 runs from the conserved cysteine through the conserved F or W. The D gene is left open where the match is weak. Where a row states a size, it is once, few, many or the class of an expanded clone; other rows omit it.

V gene	clone size	D gene	CDR3 length	J gene	CDR3 protein	CDR3 DNA
TRBV15	-	-	14	TRBJ2-1	CATSRDSDRGEQFF	TGTGCCACCAGCAGAGATTCGGATCGCGGTGAGCAGTTCTTC
TRBV27	many	-	12	TRBJ2-1	CASISGHNEQFF	TGTGCCAGCATATCAGGGCACAATGAGCAGTTCTTC
TRBV14	few	-	14	TRBJ2-6	CASSPPAGANVLTF	TGTGCCAGCAGCCCCCCGGCAGGGGCCAACGTCCTGACTTTC
TRBV6-5	-	-	15	TRBJ1-1	CASSSTGGGNTEAFF	TGTGCCAGCAGTTCCACCGGGGGGGGGAACACTGAAGCTTTCTTT
TRBV7-6	-	-	15	TRBJ2-1	CASSSWTSSYNEQFF	TGTGCCAGCAGCTCGTGGACGAGCTCCTACAATGAGCAGTTCTTC
TRBV12-3/TRBV12-4	-	TRBD1	14	TRBJ2-7	CASSLEDRGYEQYF	TGTGCCAGCAGTTTAGAGGACAGGGGCTACGAGCAGTACTTC
TRBV10-3	many	-	11	TRBJ1-2	CVTGENYGYTF	TGTGTCACGGGGGAGAACTATGGCTACACCTTC
TRBV12-3/TRBV12-4	-	TRBD1	14	TRBJ1-5	CASSSGQGIGPQHF	TGTGCCAGCAGTTCGGGACAGGGAATAGGGCCCCAGCATTTT
TRBV12-3/TRBV12-4	few	-	12	TRBJ2-5	CASRGPEETQYF	TGTGCCAGCAGGGGCCCCGAAGAGACCCAGTACTTC
TRBV4-3	-	-	14	TRBJ2-7	CASSPGPFSYEQYF	TGCGCCAGCAGCCCGGGACCCTTCTCCTACGAGCAGTACTTC
TRBV27	-	-	13	TRBJ2-1	CASSLELYNEQFF	TGTGCCAGCAGTTTAGAGTTGTACAATGAGCAGTTCTTC
TRBV6-5	many	-	14	TRBJ2-3	CASSSSAVKDTQYF	TGTGCCAGCAGTTCCTCCGCCGTCAAAGATACGCAGTATTTT
TRBV7-3	-	-	12	TRBJ2-3	CASSLQGNTQYF	TGTGCCAGCAGCTTACAGGGAAATACGCAGTATTTT
TRBV6-2/TRBV6-3	-	-	15	TRBJ2-7	CASSYPDYPLGEQYF	TGTGCCAGCAGTTACCCGGACTATCCCCTGGGGGAGCAGTACTTC
TRBV20-1	few	-	15	TRBJ2-3	CSARAINTNTDTQYF	TGCAGTGCTAGAGCAATAAACACCAACACAGATACGCAGTATTTT
TRBV5-1	-	-	15	TRBJ1-1	CASRAVGLENTEAFF	TGCGCCAGCAGGGCCGTAGGGTTGGAGAACACTGAAGCTTTCTTT
TRBV10-3	-	TRBD1	13	TRBJ1-5	CAISRDRDQPQHF	TGTGCCATCAGCAGGGACAGGGATCAGCCCCAGCATTTT
TRBV3-1	-	-	11	TRBJ1-1	CASSQSHEAFF	TGTGCCAGCAGCCAATCCCACGAAGCTTTCTTT
TRBV5-5	-	-	15	TRBJ2-6	CASSPFGTGANVLTF	TGTGCCAGCAGCCCGTTTGGGACAGGGGCCAACGTCCTGACTTTC
TRBV29-1	-	TRBD2	15	TRBJ2-7	CSVEQLAGGTYEQYF	TGCAGCGTTGAACAACTAGCGGGGGGAACCTACGAGCAGTACTTC
TRBV20-1	many	-	13	TRBJ1-4	CSARGPTNEKLFF	TGCAGTGCTAGGGGCCCAACTAATGAAAAACTGTTTTTT
TRBV20-1	-	-	12	TRBJ2-5	CSARPAGETQYF	TGCAGTGCTAGACCAGCGGGAGAGACCCAGTACTTC
TRBV4-3	many	-	16	TRBJ1-2	CASSQDRQPDNYGYTF	TGCGCCAGCAGCCAAGATCGGCAGCCGGATAACTATGGCTACACCTTC